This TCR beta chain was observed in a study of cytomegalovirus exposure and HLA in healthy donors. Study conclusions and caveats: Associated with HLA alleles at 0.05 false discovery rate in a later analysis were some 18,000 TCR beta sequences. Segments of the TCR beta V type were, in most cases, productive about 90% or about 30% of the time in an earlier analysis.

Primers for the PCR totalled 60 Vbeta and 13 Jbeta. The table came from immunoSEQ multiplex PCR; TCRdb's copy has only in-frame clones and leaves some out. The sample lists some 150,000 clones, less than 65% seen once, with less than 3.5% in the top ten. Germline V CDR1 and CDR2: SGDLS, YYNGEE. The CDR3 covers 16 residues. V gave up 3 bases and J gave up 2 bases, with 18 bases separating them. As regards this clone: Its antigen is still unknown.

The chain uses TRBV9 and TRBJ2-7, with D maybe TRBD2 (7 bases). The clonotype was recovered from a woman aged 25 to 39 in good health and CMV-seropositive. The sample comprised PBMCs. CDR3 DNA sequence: TGTGCCAGCAGCGATGGGGAGGGGGGGGTAGCCTACGAGCAGTACTTC. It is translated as CASSDGEGGVAYEQYF. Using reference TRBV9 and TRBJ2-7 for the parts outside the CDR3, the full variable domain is DSGVTQTPKHLITATGQRVTLRCSPRSGDLSVYWYQQSLDQGLQFLIQYYNGEERAKGNILERFSAQQFPDLHSELNLSSLELGDSALYFCASSDGEGGVAYEQYFGPGTRLTVT.